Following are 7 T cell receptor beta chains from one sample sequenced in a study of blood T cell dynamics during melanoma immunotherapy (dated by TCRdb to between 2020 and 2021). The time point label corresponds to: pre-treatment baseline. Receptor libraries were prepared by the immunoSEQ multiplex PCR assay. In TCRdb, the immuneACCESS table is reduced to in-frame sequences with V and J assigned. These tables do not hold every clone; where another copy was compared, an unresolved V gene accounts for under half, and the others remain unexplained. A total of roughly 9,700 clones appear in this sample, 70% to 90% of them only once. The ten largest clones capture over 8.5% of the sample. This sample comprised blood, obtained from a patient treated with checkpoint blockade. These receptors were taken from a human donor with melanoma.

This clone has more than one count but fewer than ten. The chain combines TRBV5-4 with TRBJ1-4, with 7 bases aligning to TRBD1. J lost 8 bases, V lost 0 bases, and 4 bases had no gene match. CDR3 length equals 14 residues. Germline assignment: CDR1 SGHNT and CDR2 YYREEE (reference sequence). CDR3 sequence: CASSLGQGQEKLFF. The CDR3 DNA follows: TGTGCCAGCAGCTTGGGACAGGGTCAAGAAAAACTGTTTTTT.

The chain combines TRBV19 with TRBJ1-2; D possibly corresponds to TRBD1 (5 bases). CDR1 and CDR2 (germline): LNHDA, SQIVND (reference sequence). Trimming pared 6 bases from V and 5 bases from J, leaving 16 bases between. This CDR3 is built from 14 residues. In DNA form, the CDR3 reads TGTGCCAGTAGCCTGAACCGGGACGGTTATGGCTACACCTTC. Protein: CASSLNRDGYGYTF.

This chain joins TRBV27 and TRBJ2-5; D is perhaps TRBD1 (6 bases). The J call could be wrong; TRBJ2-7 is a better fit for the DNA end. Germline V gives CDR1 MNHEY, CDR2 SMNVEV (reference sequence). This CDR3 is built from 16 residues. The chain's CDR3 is CASSLEGVLPLYEQYF. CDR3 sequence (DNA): TGTGCCAGCAGTTTAGAGGGGGTACTCCCCCTCTACGAGCAGTACTTC.

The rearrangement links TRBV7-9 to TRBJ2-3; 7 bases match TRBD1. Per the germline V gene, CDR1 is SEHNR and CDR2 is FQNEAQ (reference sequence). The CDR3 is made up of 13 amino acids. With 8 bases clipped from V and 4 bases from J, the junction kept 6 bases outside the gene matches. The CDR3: CASSGTVSDTQYF. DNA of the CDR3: TGTGCCAGCTCGGGGACAGTCTCAGATACGCAGTATTTT.

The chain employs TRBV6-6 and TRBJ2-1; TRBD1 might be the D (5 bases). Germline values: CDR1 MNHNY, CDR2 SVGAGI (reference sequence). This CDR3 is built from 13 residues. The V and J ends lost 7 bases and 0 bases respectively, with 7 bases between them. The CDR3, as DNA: TGTGCCAGCAAGGGGTCCTCCTACAATGAGCAGTTCTTC. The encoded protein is CASKGSSYNEQFF.

DNA of the CDR3: TGTGCCAGCAGTAAAGAGAATCAGCCCCAGCATTTT. Translating gives CASSKENQPQHF. The chain employs TRBV7-9 and TRBJ1-5; no clear D gene. The V end was cut by 6 bases, the J end by 4 bases, with 7 bases between. In germline, CDR1 is SEHNR, CDR2 FQNEAQ (reference sequence). The CDR3 is 12 amino acids.

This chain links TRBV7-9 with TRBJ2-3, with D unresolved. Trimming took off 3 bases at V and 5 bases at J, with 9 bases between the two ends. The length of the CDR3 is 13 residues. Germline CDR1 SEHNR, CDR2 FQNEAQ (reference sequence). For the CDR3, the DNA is TGTGCCAGCAGCTTTGCTGACGGAGATACGCAGTATTTT. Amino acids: CASSFADGDTQYF.